Here is one T cell receptor beta chain with its context. V lost 8 bases to trimming and J lost 1 base; unmatched junction nucleotides: 4. The CDR3 totals 14 residues. Germline V gene sequence: CDR1 LGHDT, CDR2 YNNKEL (reference sequence). The data stem from a study of blood T cell repertoires in COVID-19. Turning to the study itself: Collection of acute and convalescent COVID-19 samples took place in the United States, Italy and Spain. T cells, B-cell-depleted T cells, or PBMCs supplied cDNA or gDNA.

In the original analysis: By means of reference gene primer amplification, nucleated cell counts were estimated. Sequencing used immunoSEQ multiplex PCR; TCRdb keeps in-frame clones, though not all of them. V and J calls and clone size are given by that table; D and trimming were obtained from the DNA. The sample holds about 300,000 clones, 88% seen once. The sequence derives from a woman aged 25 to 39 who had recovered from COVID-19. Sequenced: peripheral blood. The chain recombines TRBV3-1 (or the pseudogene TRBV3-2) with TRBJ1-2, with 10 nucleotides matching TRBD1. The CDR3 sequence is CASRDRGLNYGYTF. Here the CDR3 DNA reads TGTGCCAGCCGGGACAGGGGACTTAACTATGGCTACACCTTC.